Listed here is a single TCR beta chain. Its cognate antigen is unknown. V was trimmed by 5 bases and J by 2 bases, leaving 8 bases between them. Germline CDR1 MNHEY, CDR2 SVGAGI. The length of the CDR3 is 13 residues. This entry is derived from a study of cytomegalovirus exposure and HLA in healthy donors. Findings of the study overall: Rare TCR sequences dominated, though some public TCRs recurred in many donors.

Amplification used 60 Vbeta primers and 13 Jbeta primers. Only in-frame clones appear in the TCRdb table, and some are missing; sequencing was by immunoSEQ multiplex PCR. The data show approximately 120,000 clones, approximately 76% seen once. The sequence was obtained from a woman aged 45 to 65 in good health and CMV-seropositive. The chain joins TRBV6-5 to TRBJ2-3, with D possibly matching TRBD1 (6 bases). The sequencing sample was made of PBMCs. CDR3 DNA sequence: TGTGCCAGCAGTCGACAGGCCACAGATACGCAGTATTTT. Translated, it gives CASSRQATDTQYF.